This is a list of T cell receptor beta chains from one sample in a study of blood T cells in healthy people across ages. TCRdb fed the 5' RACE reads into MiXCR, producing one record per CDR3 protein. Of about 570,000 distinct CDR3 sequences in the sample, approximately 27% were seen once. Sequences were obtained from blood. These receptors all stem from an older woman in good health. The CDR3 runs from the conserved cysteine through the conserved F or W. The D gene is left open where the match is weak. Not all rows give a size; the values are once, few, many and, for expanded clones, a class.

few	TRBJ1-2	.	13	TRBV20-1	CSAREPAGWGYTF	TGCAGTGCTAGGGAACCAGCCGGTTGGGGCTACACCTTC
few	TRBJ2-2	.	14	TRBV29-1	CSVDVFPNTGELFF	TGCAGCGTTGATGTTTTCCCGAACACCGGGGAGCTGTTTTTT
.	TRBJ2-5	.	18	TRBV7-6	CASSVLQQATTKGKTQYF	TGTGCCAGCAGCGTCCTACAACAGGCTACTACTAAAGGAAAGACCCAGTACTTC
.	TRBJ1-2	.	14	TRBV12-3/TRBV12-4	CASSLWGGDYGYTF	TGTGCCAGCAGTTTATGGGGGGGAGACTATGGCTACACCTTC
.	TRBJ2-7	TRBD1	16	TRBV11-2	CASTTTTGTGLHEQYF	TGTGCCAGCACCACCACCACCGGGACAGGGCTTCACGAGCAGTACTTC
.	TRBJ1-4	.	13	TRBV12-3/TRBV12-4	CASSSERDEKLFF	TGTGCCAGCAGTTCAGAGCGCGATGAAAAACTGTTTTTT
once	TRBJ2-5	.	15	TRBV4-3	CASSQDGQGQETQYF	TGCGCCAGCAGCCAAGACGGGCAGGGGCAAGAGACCCAGTACTTC
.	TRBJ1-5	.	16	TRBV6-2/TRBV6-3	CASSPRGGDRNQPQHF	TGTGCCAGCAGTCCACGAGGGGGGGATCGGAATCAGCCCCAGCATTTT
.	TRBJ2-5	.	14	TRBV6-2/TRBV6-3	CASSYVGSQETQYF	TGTGCCAGCAGTTACGTCGGTTCCCAAGAGACCCAGTACTTC
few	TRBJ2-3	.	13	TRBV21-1	CAIHRGKADTQYF	TGTGCCATCCACAGGGGCAAGGCAGATACGCAGTATTTT
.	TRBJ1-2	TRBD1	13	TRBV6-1	CASSERGPYGYTF	TGTGCCAGCAGTGAGAGGGGGCCCTATGGCTACACCTTC
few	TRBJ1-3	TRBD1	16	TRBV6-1	CASSEAGQSSGNTIYF	TGTGCCAGCAGTGAAGCGGGACAGAGCTCTGGAAACACCATATATTTT
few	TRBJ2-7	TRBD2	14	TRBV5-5	CASSSGGRMEGQYF	TGTGCCAGCAGCTCGGGAGGCAGGATGGAAGGGCAGTACTTC
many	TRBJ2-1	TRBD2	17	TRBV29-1	CSVETESSGGSDNEQFF	TGCAGCGTTGAAACGGAGTCTAGCGGGGGGTCAGACAATGAGCAGTTCTTC
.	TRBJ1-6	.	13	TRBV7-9	CASSLSVQAPLHF	TGTGCCAGCAGCTTAAGTGTCCAGGCACCCCTCCACTTT
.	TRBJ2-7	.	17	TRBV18	CASSLARSPLASYEQYF	TGTGCCAGCTCACTAGCCCGGTCGCCGCTAGCCTCCTACGAGCAGTACTTC
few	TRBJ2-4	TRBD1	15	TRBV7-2	CASRQRQGVGNIQYF	TGTGCCAGCAGGCAAAGACAGGGGGTGGGGAACATTCAGTACTTC
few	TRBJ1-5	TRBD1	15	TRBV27	CASSKQGMGNQPQHF	TGTGCCAGCAGTAAACAGGGGATGGGCAATCAGCCCCAGCATTTT
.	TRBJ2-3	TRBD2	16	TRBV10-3	CAIRGTSGGVADTQYF	TGTGCCATCAGGGGGACTAGCGGGGGAGTAGCAGATACGCAGTATTTT
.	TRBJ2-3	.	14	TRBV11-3	CAILRDFDTDTQYF	TGTGCCATCCTCCGGGACTTCGACACAGATACGCAATATTTT
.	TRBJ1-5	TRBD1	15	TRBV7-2	CASSSVGQVHQPQHF	TGTGCCAGCAGCTCCGTGGGACAGGTGCATCAGCCCCAGCATTTT
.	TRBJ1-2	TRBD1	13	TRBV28	CASRSGGGVGYTF	TGTGCCAGCAGATCAGGGGGCGGCGTTGGCTACACCTTC
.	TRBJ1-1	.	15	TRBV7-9	CASSLGAGGNTEAFF	TGTGCCAGCAGCTTAGGGGCCGGCGGTAACACTGAAGCTTTCTTT
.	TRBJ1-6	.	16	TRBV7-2	CASSLEPTLGNSPLHF	TGTGCCAGCAGCTTAGAACCAACCCTCGGAAACTCACCCCTCCACTTT
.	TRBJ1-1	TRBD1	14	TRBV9	CASSVGDRGIGAFF	TGTGCCAGCAGCGTAGGGGACAGAGGGATTGGGGCTTTCTTT
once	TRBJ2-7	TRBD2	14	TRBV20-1	CSAGLTSGSHEQYF	TGCAGTGCTGGACTTACTAGCGGATCCCACGAGCAGTACTTC
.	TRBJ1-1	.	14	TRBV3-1	CASSQGALATEAFF	TGTGCCAGCAGCCAAGGAGCCTTGGCCACTGAAGCTTTCTTT
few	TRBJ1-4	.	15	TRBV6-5	CASSPPGGANEKLLF	TGTGCCAGCAGTCCCCCAGGAGGTGCTAATGAAAAACTGCTTTTT
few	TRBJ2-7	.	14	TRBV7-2	CASSLGDTVYEQYF	TGTGCCAGCAGCTTGGGGGACACGGTGTACGAGCAGTACTTC
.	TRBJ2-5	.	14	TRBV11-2	CASSFALASETQYF	TGTGCCAGCAGCTTCGCTCTAGCGTCGGAGACCCAGTACTTC
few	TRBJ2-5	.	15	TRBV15	CATSWGRPLQETQYF	TGTGCCACCAGCTGGGGACGGCCACTCCAAGAGACCCAGTACTTC
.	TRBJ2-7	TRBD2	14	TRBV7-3	CASSALAGPYEQYF	TGTGCCAGCAGCGCATTAGCGGGACCCTACGAGCAGTACTTC
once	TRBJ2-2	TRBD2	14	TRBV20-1	CSASQRGNTGELFF	TGCAGTGCTAGCCAGCGGGGTAACACCGGGGAGCTGTTTTTT
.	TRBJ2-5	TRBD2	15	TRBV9	CASSGLGLAWETQYF	TGTGCCAGCAGCGGATTAGGACTAGCATGGGAGACCCAGTACTTC
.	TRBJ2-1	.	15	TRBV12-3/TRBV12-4	CASSFRSLSGNEQFF	TGTGCCAGCAGTTTTCGAAGTCTCAGCGGGAATGAGCAGTTCTTC
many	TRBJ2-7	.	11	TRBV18	CASSFDYEQYF	TGTGCCAGCTCATTTGACTACGAGCAGTACTTC
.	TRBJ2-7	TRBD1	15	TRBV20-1	CSAVIGTGGSYEQYF	TGCAGTGCCGTAATAGGGACAGGGGGCTCCTACGAGCAGTACTTC
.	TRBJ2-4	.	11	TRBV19	CASSIWDITYF	TGTGCCAGTAGTATTTGGGACATAACGTACTTC
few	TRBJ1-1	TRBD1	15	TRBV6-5	CASNPVRDRGTEAFF	TGTGCCAGCAACCCGGTTCGGGACAGGGGCACTGAAGCTTTCTTT
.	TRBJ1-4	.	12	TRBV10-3	CAIRDSREKLFF	TGTGCCATCAGGGACAGCAGAGAAAAACTGTTTTTT
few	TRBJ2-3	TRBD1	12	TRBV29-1	CSVLQGTDTQYF	TGCAGCGTGCTACAGGGGACGGATACGCAGTATTTT
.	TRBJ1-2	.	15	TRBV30	CAWRAWTGAVYGYTF	TGTGCCTGGAGGGCCTGGACGGGAGCAGTTTATGGCTACACCTTC
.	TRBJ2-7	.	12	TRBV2	CASGALTYEQYF	TGTGCCAGCGGGGCCCTCACCTACGAGCAGTACTTC
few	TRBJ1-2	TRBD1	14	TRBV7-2	CASAPGGTGGFITF	TGTGCCAGCGCCCCGGGGGGGACAGGGGGATTTATTACCTTC
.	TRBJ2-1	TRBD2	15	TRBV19	CASSQTSGSYNEQFF	TGTGCCAGTAGCCAGACTAGCGGCTCCTACAATGAGCAGTTCTTC
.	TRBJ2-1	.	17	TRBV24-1	CATSDPQGGGSYNEQFF	TGTGCCACCAGTGATCCCCAGGGCGGCGGCTCCTACAATGAGCAGTTCTTC
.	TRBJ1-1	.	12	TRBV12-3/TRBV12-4	CASSPGQKEAFF	TGTGCCAGCAGCCCAGGACAGAAGGAAGCTTTCTTT
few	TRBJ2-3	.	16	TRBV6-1	CASTNGGGASTDTQYF	TGTGCCAGCACCAACGGAGGGGGGGCCTCCACAGATACGCAGTATTTT
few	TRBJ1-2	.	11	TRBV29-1	CSVGVVGGYTF	TGCAGCGTTGGGGTTGTAGGAGGCTACACCTTC
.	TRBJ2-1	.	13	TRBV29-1	CSPVRFSYNEQFF	TGCAGCCCCGTCAGGTTTTCGTACAATGAGCAGTTCTTC